This entry concerns a single T cell receptor beta chain. These data originate in a study of blood T cell repertoires in COVID-19. Study background: COVID-19 samples from acute and convalescent phases originated in the United States, Italy and Spain. From T cells, B-cell-depleted T cells, or PBMCs came the material, which was cDNA or gDNA.

In the original processing: How many nucleated cells were present was estimated from reference gene primer amplification. TCRdb keeps only in-frame clones here, not all; method: immunoSEQ multiplex PCR. V and J calls and clone size come straight from that table; D and trimming were deduced from the DNA. The table has about 180,000 clones, about four fifths seen once. The germline V and J ends were trimmed by 0 bases and 2 bases, with 19 bases remaining between them. Germline values: CDR1 SGHDN, CDR2 FVKESK. The CDR3 is made up of 18 amino acids. The Seattle patients joined while their infection was active and were tracked longitudinally afterward.

The source is a woman aged 55-69 years with COVID-19, enrolled during active disease. The gene calls are TRBV14 and TRBJ1-2; maybe TRBD1 (6 bases). Input material: peripheral blood. The DNA of the CDR3 is TGTGCCAGCAGCCAAGAAGGGCAGGGGTTACGACTGAACTATGGCTACACCTTC. Translated: CASSQEGQGLRLNYGYTF.